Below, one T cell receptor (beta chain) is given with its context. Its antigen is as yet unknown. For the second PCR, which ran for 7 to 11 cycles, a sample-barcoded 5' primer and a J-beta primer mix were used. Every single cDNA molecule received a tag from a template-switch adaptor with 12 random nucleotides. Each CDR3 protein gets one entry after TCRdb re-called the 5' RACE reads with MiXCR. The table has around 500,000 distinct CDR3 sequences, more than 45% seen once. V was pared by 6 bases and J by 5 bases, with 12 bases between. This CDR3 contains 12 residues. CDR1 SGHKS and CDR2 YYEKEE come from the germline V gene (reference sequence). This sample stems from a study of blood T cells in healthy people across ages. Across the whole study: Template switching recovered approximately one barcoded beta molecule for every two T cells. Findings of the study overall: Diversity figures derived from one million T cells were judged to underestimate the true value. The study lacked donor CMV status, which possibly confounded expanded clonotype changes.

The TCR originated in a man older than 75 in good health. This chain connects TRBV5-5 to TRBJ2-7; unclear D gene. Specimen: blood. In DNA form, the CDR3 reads TGTGCCAGCACGAGCCTCAGTGACGAGCAGTACTTC. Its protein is CASTSLSDEQYF.